The 5 T cell receptor beta chains below all came from one sample that was sequenced in a study of blood T cell repertoires in COVID-19. Data came from immunoSEQ multiplex PCR; TCRdb stores just in-frame clones and leaves some out. The sample has about 400,000 clones, 70% to 90% seen once. Sequences were obtained from PBMCs or T cells enriched from blood (not recorded which). All receptors derive from a woman in her thirties or forties with acute COVID-19.

This rearrangement joins TRBV27 to TRBJ2-7; 10 nucleotides line up with TRBD1. The J segment lost 3 bases and the V segment lost 4 bases, leaving 6 bases of the junction unmatched. The V gene's germline CDR1 is MNHEY and CDR2 SMNVEV (reference sequence). The CDR3 extends over 15 amino acids. This chain's CDR3 is CASSSSGTGDYEQYF. CDR3 sequence (DNA): TGTGCCAGCAGTTCTTCCGGGACAGGGGACTACGAGCAGTACTTC.

The chain has TRBV12-3 or TRBV12-4 and TRBJ1-3; D gene unclear. The ends were cut back, 6 bases at V and 8 bases at J, with 14 bases in the middle. This CDR3 region has 13 residues. The chain's CDR3 is CASRTTGVDTIYF. In nucleotides, the CDR3 is TGTGCCAGCAGGACGACCGGGGTAGACACCATATATTTT.

The chain carries TRBV5-4 and TRBJ2-1; 11 bases map to TRBD2. V trimming: 2 bases; J trimming: 8 bases; junction bases outside the gene matches: 6. Germline CDR1 and CDR2: SGHNT and YYREEE (reference sequence). This CDR3 spans 15 amino acids. The CDR3 loop reads CASSFLAGGGDEQFF. CDR3 DNA: TGTGCCAGCAGCTTCCTAGCGGGGGGTGGGGATGAGCAGTTCTTC.

This chain uses TRBV18 with TRBJ2-3; weak D call: TRBD1 (6 bases). Trimming pared 2 bases from V and 3 bases from J, leaving 6 bases between. The germline gives CDR1 KGHSH, CDR2 LQKENI. There are 13 residues in the CDR3. DNA for the CDR3: TGTGCCAGCTCACCAGGACAGACAGATACGCAGTATTTT. This translates into CASSPGQTDTQYF.

DNA for the CDR3: TGTGCCAGCAGCTTCAGACAGGTCGGAACAGATACGCAGTATTTT. It translates to CASSFRQVGTDTQYF. The chain combines TRBV5-4 with TRBJ2-3; TRBD1 is a possible D gene (6 bases). CDR1 and CDR2 from the germline V gene are SGHNT and YYREEE (reference sequence). V was clipped by 2 bases and J by 3 bases, with 13 bases between them. This CDR3 is 15 amino acids long.